These T cell receptor beta chains were read from a single sample in a study of blood T cell repertoires in COVID-19. Assay used: immunoSEQ multiplex PCR; TCRdb lists only in-frame clones, some missing. The table lists hundreds of thousands of clones, 83% of them singletons. Sequencing was carried out using PBMCs or T cells enriched from blood (not recorded which). These receptor sequences come from a woman in her fifties or sixties who had been exposed to COVID-19. Each CDR3 is given with its conserved first and last residue. A D gene is named only where the DNA matches it firmly. Only part of the rows carry a size: once, few, many, or a class if the clone is expanded.

d_gene	v_gene	j_gene	abundance	CDR3nt	CDR3aa
.	TRBV7-2	TRBJ1-2	.	TGTGCCAGCAGCTTAGAATTCGGACAGTACTATGGCTACACCTTC	CASSLEFGQYYGYTF
.	TRBV19	TRBJ1-5	few	TGTGCCAGTAGTATCCGTCGGGGGGGAGGGGAGCAGCCCCAGCATTTT	CASSIRRGGGEQPQHF
.	TRBV6-5	TRBJ2-5	.	TGTGCCACCTCAGAGGTTTCGGAGACCCAGTACTTC	CATSEVSETQYF
TRBD2	TRBV3-1/TRBV3-2	TRBJ2-7	.	TGTGCCAGCAGCCGAGCCAGCGGGGTCTCCTACGAGCAGTACTTC	CASSRASGVSYEQYF
.	TRBV27	TRBJ1-1	.	TGTGCCAGCAGTCCCCAGGGGTATGGTGAAGCTTTCTTT	CASSPQGYGEAFF
TRBD1	TRBV2	TRBJ2-1	.	TGTGCCAGCAGTGAAGCGCATGGGACAGGGTTCGGGAATGAGCAGTTCTTC	CASSEAHGTGFGNEQFF
.	TRBV3-1/TRBV3-2	TRBJ1-1	.	TGTGCCAGCAGCGGGGCTGGGACTGAAGCTTTCTTT	CASSGAGTEAFF
.	TRBV15	TRBJ2-5	.	TGTGCCACCAGCAGAGCTCGAGGGGGGACCCAGTACTTC	CATSRARGGTQYF
.	TRBV5-1	TRBJ2-5	.	TGCGCCAGCAGCTTGGTCGGGGGCCAAGAGACCCAGTACTTC	CASSLVGGQETQYF
TRBD2	TRBV7-2	TRBJ2-3	.	TGTGCCAGCAGCTTAGTCCTAGCGGGGGGGGCAGATACGCAGTATTTT	CASSLVLAGGADTQYF
.	TRBV12-1	TRBJ1-4	few	TGTGCCAGCAGCCCTACGATTTTT	CASSPTIF
.	TRBV5-1	TRBJ1-4	.	TGCGCCAGCAGCTTATTTCTCGGGGAAAAACTGTTTTTT	CASSLFLGEKLFF
.	TRBV10-3	TRBJ2-7	once	TGTGCCATCAGGTCACAGGCGCACCCCTACGAGCAGTACTTC	CAIRSQAHPYEQYF
.	TRBV7-2	TRBJ2-7	.	TGTGCCAGCAGCTCGACACCCTGGTCCTACGAGCAGTACTTC	CASSSTPWSYEQYF
.	TRBV2	TRBJ2-1	.	TGTGCCAGCAGTGGGGCAGGGAGGCACTACAATGAGCAGTTCTTC	CASSGAGRHYNEQFF
TRBD1	TRBV5-1	TRBJ1-2	.	TGCGCCAGCAGCTTCCTGGGACAGGGGGCAGAAGGCTACACCTTC	CASSFLGQGAEGYTF
TRBD1	TRBV5-1	TRBJ1-1	.	TGCGCCAGCAGCTTGGCACCACAGGGGACGGAAGCTTTCTTT	CASSLAPQGTEAFF
.	TRBV9	TRBJ2-5	.	TGTGCCAGCAGCCCCCGGCGGGATCAAGAGACCCAGTACTTC	CASSPRRDQETQYF
TRBD1	TRBV14	TRBJ1-6	.	TGTGCCAGCAGCCTAGGGGGCGGGAATAATTCACCCCTCCACTTT	CASSLGGGNNSPLHF
.	TRBV12-3/TRBV12-4	TRBJ1-1	.	TGTGCCAGCAGTTACAGGGTGGGCACTGAAGCTTTCTTT	CASSYRVGTEAFF
.	TRBV28	TRBJ2-4	.	TGTGCCAGCAGTCCTGGCGGGGCTGTAGCCAAAAACATTCAGTACTTC	CASSPGGAVAKNIQYF
.	TRBV10-3	TRBJ1-5	.	TGTGCCATCAGTGAGGGAGGTTATCAGCCCCAGCATTTT	CAISEGGYQPQHF
TRBD2	TRBV3-1/TRBV3-2	TRBJ2-5	.	TGTGCCAGCAGCCGACTAGCGGGGTCACAAGAGACCCAGTACTTC	CASSRLAGSQETQYF
.	TRBV6-5	TRBJ1-1	.	TGTGCCAGCAGTTACTCCGAGAGTGAAGCTTTCTTT	CASSYSESEAFF
TRBD1	TRBV28	TRBJ1-1	.	TGTGCCAGCAGCTCGGACAGGGAGGCGTACACTGAAGCTTTCTTT	CASSSDREAYTEAFF
.	TRBV28	TRBJ1-1	once	TGTGCCAGCAGCTCACCCCCACTGACAGGGAACACTGAAGCTTTCTTT	CASSSPPLTGNTEAFF
.	TRBV11-2	TRBJ2-1	.	TGTGCCAGCAGCTTGGCGGATCTATACAATGAGCAGTTCTTC	CASSLADLYNEQFF
TRBD2	TRBV5-6	TRBJ2-2	once	TGTGCCAGCAGCCCACTAGCGGGGGGGAACACCGGGGAGCTGTTTTTT	CASSPLAGGNTGELFF
TRBD2	TRBV11-3	TRBJ2-3	few	TGTGCCAGCAGCTTGCGCGGGGGGTCTAGCACAGATACGCAGTATTTT	CASSLRGGSSTDTQYF
.	TRBV3-1/TRBV3-2	TRBJ1-4	.	TGTGCCAGCGGGGGGAGCCATGCAACTAATGAAAAACTGTTTTTT	CASGGSHATNEKLFF
.	TRBV3-1/TRBV3-2	TRBJ2-7	.	TGTGCCAGCAGCCAAGCTATTATCTCCTACGAGCAGTACTTC	CASSQAIISYEQYF
TRBD2	TRBV11-2	TRBJ2-3	.	TGTGCCAGCAGCTCTCCACTCGGCCGGGGACTAACCACAGATACGCAGTATTTT	CASSSPLGRGLTTDTQYF
.	TRBV2	TRBJ1-6	.	TGTGCCAGCAGATTTCAGGCCTATAATTCACCCCTCCACTTT	CASRFQAYNSPLHF
TRBD2	TRBV6-1	TRBJ2-3	few	TGTGCCAGCAGTGAGCGGGGGGCCGGGGCAGATACGCAGTATTTT	CASSERGAGADTQYF
.	TRBV7-8	TRBJ2-3	.	TGTGCCAGCAGCTTTCTCCTGACAGCTAGCACAGATACGCAGTATTTT	CASSFLLTASTDTQYF
.	TRBV6-5	TRBJ1-2	few	TGTGCCAGCAGCACCAACAGGGTGGATGGCTACACCTTC	CASSTNRVDGYTF
.	TRBV24-1	TRBJ2-3	.	TGTGCCACCAGTGATCCCCGAGTCTCAGGGATGGGGACAGATACGCAGTATTTT	CATSDPRVSGMGTDTQYF
TRBD1	TRBV13	TRBJ2-1	.	TGTGCCAGCAGCTTGAGTACAGGGGCCTTAAGTGAGCAGTTCTTC	CASSLSTGALSEQFF
.	TRBV5-5	TRBJ1-3	.	TGTGCCAGCAGCTTGGTAGGGGCAGGTTACTCTGGAAACACCATATATTTT	CASSLVGAGYSGNTIYF
TRBD1	TRBV5-1	TRBJ1-3	.	TGCGCCAGCAGCTTGGGATCAGGGGGGTATCCCATATATTTT	CASSLGSGGYPIYF
TRBD1	TRBV10-1	TRBJ1-1	.	TGCGCCAGCACTCGGGACAGGCGGAGCACTGAAGCTTTCTTT	CASTRDRRSTEAFF
.	TRBV28	TRBJ1-1	.	TGTGCCAGCAGTTTATCGGTTTACGCGTTGAACACTGAAGCTTTCTTT	CASSLSVYALNTEAFF
TRBD1	TRBV4-2	TRBJ1-4	.	TGTGCCAGCAGCCAGTTAGCCGGGACAGGCTATAATGAAAAACTGTTTTTT	CASSQLAGTGYNEKLFF
TRBD1	TRBV6-5	TRBJ2-2	.	TGTGCCAGCAGAGGGACAGTTTCGATGGCCGGGGAGCTGTTTTTT	CASRGTVSMAGELFF
.	TRBV12-3/TRBV12-4	TRBJ2-7	.	TGTGCCAGCAGTTTAATACAGGGGGGGAAGTACTTC	CASSLIQGGKYF
TRBD1	TRBV5-6	TRBJ2-2	.	TGTGCCAGCAGCTCCAAGACAGGGGTCGCCGGGGAGCTGTTTTTT	CASSSKTGVAGELFF
.	TRBV2	TRBJ2-1	.	TGTGCCAGCATACAGGACCGCTCCTACAATGAGCAGTTCTTC	CASIQDRSYNEQFF
.	TRBV27	TRBJ2-1	many	TGTGCCAGCAGTTCTCAGGGGCGCTTCTACAATGAGCAGTTCTTC	CASSSQGRFYNEQFF
.	TRBV21-1	TRBJ2-3	.	TGTGCCCCCAATAGGGACAGAGTGACAGATACGCAGTATTTT	CAPNRDRVTDTQYF
.	TRBV18	TRBJ1-1	.	TGTGCCAGCTCACCATCCAGCGGGGGACAAAAGAACACTGAAGCTTTCTTT	CASSPSSGGQKNTEAFF
.	TRBV19	TRBJ2-3	.	TGTGCCAGTAGTAGAGGGAGATCTAGCACAGATACGCAGTATTTT	CASSRGRSSTDTQYF
.	TRBV30	TRBJ1-2	.	TGTGCCTGGAGTGTAGGAGGGATTGGCTACACCTTC	CAWSVGGIGYTF
.	TRBV5-5	TRBJ2-1	.	TGTGCCAGCAGCTTGGGGCTAGCGAATGAGCAGTTCTTC	CASSLGLANEQFF
.	TRBV21-1	TRBJ1-4	.	TGTGCCAGCAGCGGGGCAGGGCATGAAAAACTGTTTTTT	CASSGAGHEKLFF
TRBD1	TRBV24-1	TRBJ1-1	.	TGTGCCACCAGTGAGGGACAGCTGAAGAACACTGAAGCTTTCTTT	CATSEGQLKNTEAFF
.	TRBV4-1	TRBJ2-7	.	TGCGCCAGCAGCCATCCCTCCCAGGGTACCTACGAGCAGTACTTC	CASSHPSQGTYEQYF
.	TRBV2	TRBJ2-5	.	TGTGCCAGCAGTGAAATCTATGAGACCCAGTACTTC	CASSEIYETQYF